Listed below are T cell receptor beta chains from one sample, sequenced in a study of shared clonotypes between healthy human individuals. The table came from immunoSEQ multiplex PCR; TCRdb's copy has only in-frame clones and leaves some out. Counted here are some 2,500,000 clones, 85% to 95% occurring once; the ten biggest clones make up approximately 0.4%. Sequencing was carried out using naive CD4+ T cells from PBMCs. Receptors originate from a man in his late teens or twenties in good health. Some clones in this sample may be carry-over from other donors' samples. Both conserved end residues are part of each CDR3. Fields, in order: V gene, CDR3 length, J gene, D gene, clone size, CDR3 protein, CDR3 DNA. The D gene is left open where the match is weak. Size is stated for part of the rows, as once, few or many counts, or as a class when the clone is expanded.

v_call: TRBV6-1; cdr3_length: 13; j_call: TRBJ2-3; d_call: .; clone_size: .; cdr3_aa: CASSEIRTDTQYF; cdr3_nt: TGTGCCAGCAGTGAAATACGGACAGATACGCAGTATTTT
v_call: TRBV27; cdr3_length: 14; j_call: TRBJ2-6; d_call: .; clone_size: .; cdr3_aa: CASSAVSGANVLTF; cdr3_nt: TGTGCCAGCAGCGCTGTCTCTGGGGCCAACGTCCTGACTTTC
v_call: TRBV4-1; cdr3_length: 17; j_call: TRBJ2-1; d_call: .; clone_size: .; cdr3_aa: CASRKPGTSSSYNEQFF; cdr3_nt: TGCGCCAGCAGAAAACCCGGAACTTCTAGCTCCTACAATGAGCAGTTCTTC
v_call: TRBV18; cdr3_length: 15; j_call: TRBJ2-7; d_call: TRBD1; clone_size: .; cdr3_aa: CASSGGWGQGFEQYF; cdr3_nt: TGTGCCAGCTCGGGAGGTTGGGGACAGGGTTTCGAGCAGTACTTC
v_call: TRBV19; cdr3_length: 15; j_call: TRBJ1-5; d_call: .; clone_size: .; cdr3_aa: CASSIYGDSNQPQHF; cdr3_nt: TGTGCCAGTAGTATATATGGCGACAGCAATCAGCCCCAGCATTTT
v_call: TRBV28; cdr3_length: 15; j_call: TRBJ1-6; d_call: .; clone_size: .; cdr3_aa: CASSLATAYNSPLHF; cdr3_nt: TGTGCCAGCAGTTTAGCGACAGCCTATAATTCACCCCTCCACTTT
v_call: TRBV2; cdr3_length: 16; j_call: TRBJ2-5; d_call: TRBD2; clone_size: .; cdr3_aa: CASREGLAGGQETQYF; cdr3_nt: TGTGCCAGCAGGGAGGGACTAGCGGGAGGACAAGAGACCCAGTACTTC
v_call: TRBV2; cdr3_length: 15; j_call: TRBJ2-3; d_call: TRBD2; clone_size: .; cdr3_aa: CASSRREEVADTQYF; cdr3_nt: TGTGCCAGCAGTAGACGGGAGGAAGTTGCAGATACGCAGTATTTT
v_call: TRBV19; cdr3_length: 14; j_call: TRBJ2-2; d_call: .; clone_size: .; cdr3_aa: CASSMLLSTGELFF; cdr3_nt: TGTGCCAGTAGTATGTTACTATCCACCGGGGAGCTGTTTTTT
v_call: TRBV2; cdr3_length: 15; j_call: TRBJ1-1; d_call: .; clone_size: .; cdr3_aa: CASKVGTHQGTEAFF; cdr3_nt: TGTGCCAGCAAGGTAGGGACCCACCAGGGCACTGAAGCTTTCTTT
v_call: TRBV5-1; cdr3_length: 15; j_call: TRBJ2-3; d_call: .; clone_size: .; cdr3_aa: CASSFSPAEKDTQYF; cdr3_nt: TGCGCCAGCAGCTTTTCCCCAGCGGAGAAGGATACGCAGTATTTT
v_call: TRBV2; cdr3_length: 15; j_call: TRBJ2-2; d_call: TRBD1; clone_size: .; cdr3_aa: CASSESRGRIGELFF; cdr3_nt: TGTGCCAGCAGTGAATCCAGGGGGCGCATCGGGGAGCTGTTTTTT
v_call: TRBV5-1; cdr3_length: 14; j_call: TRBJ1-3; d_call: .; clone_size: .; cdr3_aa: CASSFYSSGNTIYF; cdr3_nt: TGCGCCAGCAGCTTCTACAGCTCTGGAAACACCATATATTTT
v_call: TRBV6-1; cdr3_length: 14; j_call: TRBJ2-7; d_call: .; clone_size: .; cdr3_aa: CASSEQTESYEQYF; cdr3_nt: TGTGCCAGCAGTGAACAAACAGAGTCCTACGAGCAGTACTTC
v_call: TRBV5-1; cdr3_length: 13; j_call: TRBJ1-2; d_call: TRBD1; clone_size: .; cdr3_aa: CATREGQFYGYTF; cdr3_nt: TGCGCCACCCGGGAGGGACAGTTCTATGGCTACACCTTC
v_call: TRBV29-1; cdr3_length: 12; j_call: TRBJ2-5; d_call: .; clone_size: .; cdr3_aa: CSVLSGEETQYF; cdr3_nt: TGCAGCGTCTTGTCGGGGGAAGAGACCCAGTACTTC
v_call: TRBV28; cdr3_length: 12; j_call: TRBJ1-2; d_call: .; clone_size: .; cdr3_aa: CASSSLQDGYTF; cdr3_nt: TGTGCCAGCAGTTCCCTCCAGGACGGCTACACCTTC
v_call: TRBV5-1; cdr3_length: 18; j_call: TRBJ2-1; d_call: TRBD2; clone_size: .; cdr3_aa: CASSLGLAGGPRYNEQFF; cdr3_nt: TGCGCCAGCAGCTTGGGACTAGCGGGAGGGCCTAGGTACAATGAGCAGTTCTTC
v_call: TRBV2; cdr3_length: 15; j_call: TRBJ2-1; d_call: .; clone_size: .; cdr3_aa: CASSEIASPYNEQFF; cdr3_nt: TGTGCCAGCAGTGAAATAGCCAGCCCCTACAATGAGCAGTTCTTC
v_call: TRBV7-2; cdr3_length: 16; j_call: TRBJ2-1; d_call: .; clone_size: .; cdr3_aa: CASSLAGGLKGLPPFF; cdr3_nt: TGTGCCAGCAGCTTGGCAGGGGGGCTAAAGGGACTCCCACCGTTCTTC
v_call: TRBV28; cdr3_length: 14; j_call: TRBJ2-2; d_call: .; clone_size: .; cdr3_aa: CASSSRQATGELFF; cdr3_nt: TGTGCCAGCAGTTCTCGACAGGCCACCGGGGAGCTGTTTTTT
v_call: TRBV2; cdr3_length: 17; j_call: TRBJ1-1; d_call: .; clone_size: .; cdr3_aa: CASSERLGGLRYTEAFF; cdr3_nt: TGTGCCAGCAGTGAAAGACTAGGGGGGTTGCGGTACACTGAAGCTTTCTTT
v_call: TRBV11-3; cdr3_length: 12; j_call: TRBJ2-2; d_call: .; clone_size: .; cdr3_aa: CASSLVYGELFF; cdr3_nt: TGTGCCAGCAGCTTAGTGTACGGGGAGCTGTTTTTT
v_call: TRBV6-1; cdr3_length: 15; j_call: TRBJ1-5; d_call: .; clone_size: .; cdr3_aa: CASSEGGRGFQPQHF; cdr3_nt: TGTGCCAGCAGTGAAGGCGGTAGAGGTTTTCAGCCCCAGCATTTT
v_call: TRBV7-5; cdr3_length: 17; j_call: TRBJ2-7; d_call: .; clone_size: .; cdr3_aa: CVRSRSVTLHQVSEQYF; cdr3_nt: TGTGTCAGAAGCCGATCGGTGACGCTACACCAAGTATCCGAGCAGTACTTC
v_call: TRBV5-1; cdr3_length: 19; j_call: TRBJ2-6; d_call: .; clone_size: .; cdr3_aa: CASSRRGIADYSGANVLTF; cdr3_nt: TGCGCCAGCAGCCGCCGGGGGATAGCTGACTACTCTGGGGCCAACGTCCTGACTTTC
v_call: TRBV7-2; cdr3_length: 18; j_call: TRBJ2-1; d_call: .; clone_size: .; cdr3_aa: CASSSSLGEESSYNEQFF; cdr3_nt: TGTGCCAGCAGCTCGTCCCTTGGGGAGGAGAGCTCCTACAATGAGCAGTTCTTC
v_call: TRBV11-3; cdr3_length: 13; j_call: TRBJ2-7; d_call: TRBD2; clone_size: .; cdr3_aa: CASSSIAGVEQYF; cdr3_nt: TGTGCCAGCAGCTCAATAGCGGGAGTCGAGCAGTACTTC
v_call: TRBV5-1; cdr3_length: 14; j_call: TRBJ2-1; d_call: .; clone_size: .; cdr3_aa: CASSLESSLNEQFF; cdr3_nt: TGCGCCAGCAGCTTGGAGTCTAGCCTCAATGAGCAGTTCTTC
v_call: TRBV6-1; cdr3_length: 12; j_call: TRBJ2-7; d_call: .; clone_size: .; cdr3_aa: CASTWSSYEQYF; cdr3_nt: TGTGCCAGCACCTGGAGCTCCTACGAGCAGTACTTC
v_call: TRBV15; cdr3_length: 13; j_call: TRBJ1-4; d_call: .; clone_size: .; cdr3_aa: CATSRDGNEKLFF; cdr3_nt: TGTGCCACCAGCAGAGATGGTAACGAAAAACTGTTTTTT
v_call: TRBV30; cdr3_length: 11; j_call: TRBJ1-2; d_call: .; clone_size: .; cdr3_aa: CAWSPRGGYTF; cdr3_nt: TGTGCCTGGAGTCCTCGGGGGGGCTACACCTTC
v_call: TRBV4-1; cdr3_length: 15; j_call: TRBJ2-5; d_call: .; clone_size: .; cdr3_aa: CASSQPVQGRETQYF; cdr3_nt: TGCGCCAGCAGCCAACCGGTACAGGGGAGGGAGACCCAGTACTTC
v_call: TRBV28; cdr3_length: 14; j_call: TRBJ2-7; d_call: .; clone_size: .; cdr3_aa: CASSSRLDIHEQYF; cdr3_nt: TGTGCCAGCAGTTCCCGACTAGATATCCACGAGCAGTACTTC
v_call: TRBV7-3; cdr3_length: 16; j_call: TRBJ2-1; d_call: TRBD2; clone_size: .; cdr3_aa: CASSSQAGADYNEQFF; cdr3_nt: TGTGCCAGCAGCTCTCAAGCGGGAGCTGACTACAATGAGCAGTTCTTC
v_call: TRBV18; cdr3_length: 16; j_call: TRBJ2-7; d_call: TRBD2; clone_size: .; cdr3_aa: CASSPVTSGRTGEQYF; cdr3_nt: TGTGCCAGCTCACCAGTGACTAGCGGGAGAACAGGCGAGCAGTACTTC
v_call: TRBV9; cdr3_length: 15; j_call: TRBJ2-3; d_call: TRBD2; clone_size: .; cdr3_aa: CASSVIAGVGDTQYF; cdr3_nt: TGTGCCAGCAGTGTTATAGCGGGAGTCGGGGATACGCAGTATTTT
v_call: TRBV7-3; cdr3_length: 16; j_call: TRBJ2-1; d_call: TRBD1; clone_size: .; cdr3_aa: CASSLQPPAQGNEQFF; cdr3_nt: TGTGCCAGCAGCTTACAACCCCCCGCACAGGGGAATGAGCAGTTCTTC
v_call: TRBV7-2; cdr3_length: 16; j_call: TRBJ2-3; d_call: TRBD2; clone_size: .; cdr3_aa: CASSSRTSGSTDTQYF; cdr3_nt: TGTGCCAGCAGCTCGCGGACTAGCGGGAGCACAGATACGCAGTATTTT
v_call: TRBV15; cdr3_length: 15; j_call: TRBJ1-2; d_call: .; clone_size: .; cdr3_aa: CATSRDGQDNYGYTF; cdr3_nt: TGTGCCACCAGCAGAGATGGGCAGGACAACTATGGCTACACCTTC
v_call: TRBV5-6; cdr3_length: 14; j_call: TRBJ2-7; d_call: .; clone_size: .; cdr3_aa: CASSLVWGPGEQYF; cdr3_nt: TGTGCCAGCAGCTTGGTTTGGGGCCCGGGGGAGCAGTACTTC
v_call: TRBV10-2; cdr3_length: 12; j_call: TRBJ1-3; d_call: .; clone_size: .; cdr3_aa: CASSESGNTIYF; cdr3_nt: TGCGCCAGCAGTGAGTCTGGAAACACCATATATTTT
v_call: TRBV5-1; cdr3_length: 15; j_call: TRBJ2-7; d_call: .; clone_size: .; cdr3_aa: CASSTQQPGSYEQYF; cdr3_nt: TGCGCCAGCAGCACGCAACAACCAGGATCCTACGAGCAGTACTTC
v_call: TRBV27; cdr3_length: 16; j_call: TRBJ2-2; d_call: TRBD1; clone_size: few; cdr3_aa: CASSLGTGEWTGELFF; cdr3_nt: TGTGCCAGCAGTTTAGGGACAGGGGAGTGGACCGGGGAGCTGTTTTTT
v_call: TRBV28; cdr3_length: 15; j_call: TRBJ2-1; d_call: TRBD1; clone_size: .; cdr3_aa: CASSFLGGADNEQFF; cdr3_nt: TGTGCCAGCAGTTTTTTAGGGGGCGCGGACAATGAGCAGTTCTTC
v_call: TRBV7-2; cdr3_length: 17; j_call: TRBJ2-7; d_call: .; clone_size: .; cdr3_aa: CASSPAGGAGSAYEQYF; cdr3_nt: TGTGCCAGCAGCCCCGCCGGTGGAGCGGGCTCAGCCTACGAGCAGTACTTC
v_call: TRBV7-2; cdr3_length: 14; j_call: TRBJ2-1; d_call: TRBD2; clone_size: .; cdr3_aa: CASSLFSGENEQFF; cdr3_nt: TGTGCCAGCAGCTTGTTTAGCGGGGAAAATGAGCAGTTCTTC
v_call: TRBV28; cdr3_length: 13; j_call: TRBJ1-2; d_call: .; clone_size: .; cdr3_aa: CASSLREYYGYTF; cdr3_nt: TGTGCCAGCAGTTTAAGGGAGTACTATGGCTACACCTTC
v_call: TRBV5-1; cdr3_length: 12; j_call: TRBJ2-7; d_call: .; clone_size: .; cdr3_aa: CASNSNAGEQYF; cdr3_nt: TGCGCCAGCAATTCTAACGCGGGCGAGCAGTACTTC
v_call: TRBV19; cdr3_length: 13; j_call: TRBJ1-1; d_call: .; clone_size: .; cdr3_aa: CASSIHRNTEAFF; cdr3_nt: TGTGCCAGTAGTATCCACAGGAACACTGAAGCTTTCTTT
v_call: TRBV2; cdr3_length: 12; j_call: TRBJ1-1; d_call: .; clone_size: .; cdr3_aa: CASSAARSQAFF; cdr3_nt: TGTGCCAGCAGTGCGGCCCGCTCCCAAGCTTTCTTT
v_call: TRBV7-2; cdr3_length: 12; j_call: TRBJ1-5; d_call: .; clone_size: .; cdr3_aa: CASSSYNQPQHF; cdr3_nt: TGTGCCAGCAGCTCCTACAATCAGCCCCAGCATTTT
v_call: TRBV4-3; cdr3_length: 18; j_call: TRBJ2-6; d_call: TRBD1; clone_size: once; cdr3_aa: CASSQDLSRGYGANVLTF; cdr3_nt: TGCGCCAGCAGCCAAGATCTATCCAGGGGGTATGGGGCCAACGTCCTGACTTTC
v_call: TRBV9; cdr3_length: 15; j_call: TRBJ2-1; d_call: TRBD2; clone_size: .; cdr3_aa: CASSVGASGYNEQFF; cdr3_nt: TGTGCCAGCAGCGTAGGGGCTAGCGGATACAATGAGCAGTTCTTC
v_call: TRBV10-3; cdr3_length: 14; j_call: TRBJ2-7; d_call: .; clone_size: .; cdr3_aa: CATGGNGTRNEQYF; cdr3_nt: TGTGCCACAGGGGGGAACGGGACTAGGAACGAGCAGTACTTC